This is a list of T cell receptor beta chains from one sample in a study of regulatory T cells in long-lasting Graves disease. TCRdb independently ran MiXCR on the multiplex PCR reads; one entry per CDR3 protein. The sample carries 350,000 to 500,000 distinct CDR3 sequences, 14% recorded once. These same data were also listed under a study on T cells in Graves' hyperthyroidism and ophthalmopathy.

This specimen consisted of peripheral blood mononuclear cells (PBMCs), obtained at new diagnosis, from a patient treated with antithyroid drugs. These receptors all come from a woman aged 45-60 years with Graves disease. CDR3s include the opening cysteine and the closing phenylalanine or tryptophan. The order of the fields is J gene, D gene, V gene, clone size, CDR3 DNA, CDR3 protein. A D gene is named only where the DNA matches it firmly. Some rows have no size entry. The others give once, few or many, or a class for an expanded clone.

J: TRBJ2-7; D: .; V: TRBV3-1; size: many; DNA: TGTGCCAGCAGCCAAGTCCCTCCGGCTGTTGAGCAGTACTTC; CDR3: CASSQVPPAVEQYF
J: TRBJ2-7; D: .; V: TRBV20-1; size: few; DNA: TGCAGTGCTCGGAGACAGAATTACGAGCAGTACTTC; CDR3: CSARRQNYEQYF
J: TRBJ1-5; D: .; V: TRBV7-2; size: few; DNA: TGTGCCAGCAGCTTAGTCGCCAGGGACGGGCAGCCCCAGCATTTT; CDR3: CASSLVARDGQPQHF
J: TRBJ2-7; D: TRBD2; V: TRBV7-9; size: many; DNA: TGTGCCAGCAGCTTCCCGGGACGGGGGGGCGGCGAGCAGTACTTC; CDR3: CASSFPGRGGGEQYF
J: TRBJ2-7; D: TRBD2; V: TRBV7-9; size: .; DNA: TGTGCCAGCAGCTCCCGCCGGACTAGCGGGACCTACGAGCAGTACTTC; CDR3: CASSSRRTSGTYEQYF
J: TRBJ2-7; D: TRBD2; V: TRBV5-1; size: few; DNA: TGCGCCAGCAGCTTGCAACCAGGGACTAGCGGGAGTTACGAGCAGTACTTC; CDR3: CASSLQPGTSGSYEQYF
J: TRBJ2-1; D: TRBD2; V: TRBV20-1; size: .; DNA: TGCAGTGCTAGACCAAGCGGGAGGGAGCAGTTCTTC; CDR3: CSARPSGREQFF
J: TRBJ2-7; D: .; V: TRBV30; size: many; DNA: TGTGCCTGGAGTGTACCAGGCCAGGGCCACTACGAGCAGTACTTC; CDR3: CAWSVPGQGHYEQYF
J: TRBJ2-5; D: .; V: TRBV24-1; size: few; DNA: TGTGCCACCAGTGAATCCGGGACACAAGAGACCCAGTACTTC; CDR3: CATSESGTQETQYF
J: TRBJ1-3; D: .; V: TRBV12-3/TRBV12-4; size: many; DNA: TGTGCCAGCAGTTTCCCGGACATCTTGGGAGGAAACACCATATATTTT; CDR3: CASSFPDILGGNTIYF
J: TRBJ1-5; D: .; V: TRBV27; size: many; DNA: TGTGCCAGCAGTCCAGAGACAGCAGCGCCCCAGCATTTT; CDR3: CASSPETAAPQHF
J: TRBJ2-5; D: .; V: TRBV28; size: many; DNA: TGTGCCAGCAGCCGACAGGACCAAGAGACCCAGTACTTC; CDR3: CASSRQDQETQYF
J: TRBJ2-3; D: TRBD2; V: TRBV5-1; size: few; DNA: TGCGCCAGCAGCTCCTCAGCGGGAGCGGTAGATACGCAGTATTTT; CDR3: CASSSSAGAVDTQYF
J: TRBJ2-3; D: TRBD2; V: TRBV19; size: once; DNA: TGTGCCAGTAACCCAGCGGGAAATACAGATACGCAGTATTTT; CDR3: CASNPAGNTDTQYF
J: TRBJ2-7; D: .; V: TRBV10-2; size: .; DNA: TGCGCCAGCAATGTCTCTCCGCGCTACGAGCAGTACTTC; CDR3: CASNVSPRYEQYF
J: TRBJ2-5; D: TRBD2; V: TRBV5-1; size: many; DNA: TGCGCCAGCAATTTAGCCCTAGCGGGAGGACTTGAGACCCAGTACTTC; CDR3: CASNLALAGGLETQYF
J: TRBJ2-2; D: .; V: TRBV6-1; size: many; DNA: TGTGCCAGCAGTGTCCGGGGCCTTCCCGGGGAGCTGTTTTTT; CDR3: CASSVRGLPGELFF
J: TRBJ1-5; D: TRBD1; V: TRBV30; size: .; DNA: TGTGCCTGGAGTCTAGGGACAGGGGGCAATCAGCCCCAGCATTTT; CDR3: CAWSLGTGGNQPQHF
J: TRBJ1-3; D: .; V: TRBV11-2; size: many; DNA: TGTGCCAGCAGCTTGGGACACGGAAACACCATATATTTT; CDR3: CASSLGHGNTIYF
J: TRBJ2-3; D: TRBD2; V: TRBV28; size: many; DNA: TGTGCCAGCAGTTACCCGGGACTAGCAAGAACAACTACAAGCACAGATACGCAGTATTTT; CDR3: CASSYPGLARTTTSTDTQYF
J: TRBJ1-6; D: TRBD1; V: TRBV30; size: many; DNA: TGTGCCTGGGACAGGGTGACACCGTATAATTCACCCCTCCACTTT; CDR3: CAWDRVTPYNSPLHF
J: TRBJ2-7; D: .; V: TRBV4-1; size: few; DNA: TGCGCCAGCAGCCACTCAGCAACCGCTACGAAGGGTGAGCAGTACTTC; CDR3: CASSHSATATKGEQYF
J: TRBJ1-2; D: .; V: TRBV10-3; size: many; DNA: TGTGCCATCAGTGAGTCGTTTCAGGGGCCTAACTATGGCTACACCTTC; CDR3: CAISESFQGPNYGYTF
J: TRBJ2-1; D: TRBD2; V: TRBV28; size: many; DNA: TGTGCCAGCAGTTATAGGAGCGGGAGGAGATACAATGAGCAGTTCTTC; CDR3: CASSYRSGRRYNEQFF
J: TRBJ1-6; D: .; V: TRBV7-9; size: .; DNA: TGTGCCAGCAGCCCCCCAAGGTCGGATGTATATAATTCACCCCTCCACTTT; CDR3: CASSPPRSDVYNSPLHF
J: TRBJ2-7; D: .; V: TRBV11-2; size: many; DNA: TGTGCCAGCAGCTTTCCCAACACCCTCGGGTACGAGCAGTACTTC; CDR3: CASSFPNTLGYEQYF
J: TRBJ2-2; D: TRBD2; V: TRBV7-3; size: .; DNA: TGTGCCAGCAGGAAGGGGACTAGCACCACCGGGGAGCTGTTTTTT; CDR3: CASRKGTSTTGELFF
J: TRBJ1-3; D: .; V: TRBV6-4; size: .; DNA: TGTGCCAGCAGTGAACCGGCAGGAAGCTCTGGAAACACCATATATTTT; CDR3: CASSEPAGSSGNTIYF
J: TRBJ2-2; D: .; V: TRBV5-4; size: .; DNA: TGTGCCAGCAGCCCAGGGAAGGAAAGGGTGAGGGAGCTGTTTTTT; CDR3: CASSPGKERVRELFF
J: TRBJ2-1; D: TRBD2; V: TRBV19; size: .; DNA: TGTGCCAGTAGCCCGACGGGACTAGCGGGCAATGAGCAGTTCTTC; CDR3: CASSPTGLAGNEQFF
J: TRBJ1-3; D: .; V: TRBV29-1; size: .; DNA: TGCAGCGTCTCCAGGGGATTAAGACTGTACTCTGGAAACACCATATATTTT; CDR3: CSVSRGLRLYSGNTIYF
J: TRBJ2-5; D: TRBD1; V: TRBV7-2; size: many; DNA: TGTGCCAGCAGCTTCCAGGGGGCCCAAGAGACCCAGTACTTC; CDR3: CASSFQGAQETQYF
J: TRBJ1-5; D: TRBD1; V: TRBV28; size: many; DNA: TGTGCCAGCAGTTTAGCAGACAGGGTGAATCAGCCCCAGCATTTT; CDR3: CASSLADRVNQPQHF
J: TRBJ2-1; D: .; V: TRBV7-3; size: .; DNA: TGTGCCAGCAGCTTAACCGGATTTGGGGGAAATGAGCAGTTCTTC; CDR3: CASSLTGFGGNEQFF
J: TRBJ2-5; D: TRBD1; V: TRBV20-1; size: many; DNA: TGCAGTGCTAGGACAGGGGAAGCCAGGGAGACCCAGTACTTC; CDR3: CSARTGEARETQYF
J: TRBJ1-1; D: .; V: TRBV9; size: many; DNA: TGTGCCAGCAGCGGTTTCAAGGGGGGCACTGAAGCTTTCTTT; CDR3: CASSGFKGGTEAFF
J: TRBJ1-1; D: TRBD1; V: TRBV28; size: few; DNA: TGTGCCAGCAGTTTAGTACAGGGGCCCATGAACACTGAAGCTTTCTTT; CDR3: CASSLVQGPMNTEAFF
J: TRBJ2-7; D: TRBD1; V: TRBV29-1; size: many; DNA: TGCAGCGGGACAGGGGCTCCCTACGAGCAGTACTTC; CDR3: CSGTGAPYEQYF
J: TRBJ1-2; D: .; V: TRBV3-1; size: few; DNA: TGTGCCAGCAGCCAATCGGACAGCCTCTATGGCTACACCTTC; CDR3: CASSQSDSLYGYTF
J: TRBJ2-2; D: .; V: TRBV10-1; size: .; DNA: TGCGCCAGCAGCCACAAGGCGGGCGGGGAGCTGTTTTTT; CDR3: CASSHKAGGELFF
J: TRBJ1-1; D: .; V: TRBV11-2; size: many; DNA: TGTGCCAGCAGATTTGGAGGACAGCCGAACACTGAAGCTTTCTTT; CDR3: CASRFGGQPNTEAFF
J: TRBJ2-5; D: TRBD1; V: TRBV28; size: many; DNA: TGTGCCAGCAGACATGGGACAGTCCAAGAGACCCAGTACTTC; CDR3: CASRHGTVQETQYF
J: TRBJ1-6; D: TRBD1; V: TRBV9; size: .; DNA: TGTGCCAGCGCCCGGGACAGCCCTAATTCACCCCTCCACTTT; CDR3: CASARDSPNSPLHF
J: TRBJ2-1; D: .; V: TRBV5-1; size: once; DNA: TGCGCCAGCAGCTACCTCCGACCTGACAATGAGCAGTTCTTC; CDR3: CASSYLRPDNEQFF
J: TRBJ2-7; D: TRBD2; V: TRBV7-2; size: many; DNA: TGTGCCAGCAGCTTAGGCTGGAGCGGGGGGTTCTACGAGCAGTACTTC; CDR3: CASSLGWSGGFYEQYF
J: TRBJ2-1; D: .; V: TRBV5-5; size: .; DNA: TGTGCCAGCAGCTTAGGTTTATTCGATGAGCAGTTCTTC; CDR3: CASSLGLFDEQFF
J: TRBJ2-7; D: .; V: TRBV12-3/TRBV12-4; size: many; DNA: TGTGCCAGCAGTCTCGTCGCGGGACAGACCTACGAGCAGTACTTC; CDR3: CASSLVAGQTYEQYF